Shown below are 30 T cell receptor beta chains from a single sample sequenced in a study of CD8 T cells in Susac syndrome. Random hexamers were used to reverse transcribe about 0.5 to 1 ug of RNA. TCRdb reprocessed the immunoSEQ multiplex PCR reads via MiXCR and lists one record per CDR3 protein. The sample contains tens of thousands of distinct CDR3 sequences, approximately 93% of which appear only once. The sample consisted of CD8+ T cells from PBMCs. The source is a human donor in good health.

This rearrangement joins TRBV7-6 to TRBJ1-3, with D possibly being TRBD1 (5 bases). Trimming removed 5 bases at V and 0 bases at J, with 11 bases between. The germline V gene encodes CDR1 SGHVS and CDR2 FNYEAQ. This CDR3 is built from 15 residues. CDR3 sequence: CASSRDPSSGNTIYF. The CDR3 DNA reads as TGTGCCAGCAGCCGGGACCCGAGCTCTGGAAACACCATATATTTT.

The V and J genes are TRBV20-1 and TRBJ1-2; possibly TRBD1 for D (6 bases). The CDR3 length is 12 residues. CDR1 DFQATT and CDR2 SNEGSKA come from the germline V gene (reference sequence). V lost 5 bases and J lost 8, with 15 bases in between. DNA of the CDR3: TGCAGTGCTCCTGGGGGCGGGGGAGGCTACACCTTC. This encodes CSAPGGGGGYTF.

The chain combines TRBV12-3 or TRBV12-4 with TRBJ2-1; 10 positions match TRBD2. The CDR3 has 15 amino acids. The V segment lost 5 bases and the J segment 9 bases; nucleotides outside the gene matches: 10. In DNA form, the CDR3 reads TGTGCCAGCAGTCCAGCGGGAGGGCCCCTCGGTGAGCAGTTCTTC. Amino acids: CASSPAGGPLGEQFF.

The V call is TRBV7-2, the J call TRBJ2-1; possibly TRBD1 or TRBD2 for D (6 bases each). V was trimmed by 5 bases and J by 13 bases, leaving 15 bases between them. Per germline, CDR1 SGHTA and CDR2 FQGNSA. The CDR3 covers 12 residues. The CDR3 is CASSGGGGFQFF. DNA of the CDR3: TGTGCCAGCAGCGGAGGGGGAGGATTTCAGTTCTTC.

V is TRBV10-3 and J is TRBJ2-4; D remains ambiguous. The CDR3 is 12 amino acids. The germline V and J ends were trimmed by 2 bases and 12 bases, with 11 bases remaining between them. Germline V lookup: CDR1 ENHRY, CDR2 SYGVKD. The CDR3: CAISETVATQYF. The CDR3 nucleotides are TGTGCCATCAGTGAGACAGTAGCCACTCAGTACTTC.

The genes are TRBV3-1 and TRBJ2-4; D uncertain. V gave up 5 bases and J gave up 1 base, with 6 bases separating them. Germline V lookup: CDR1 LGHDT, CDR2 YNNKEL (reference sequence). The CDR3 is 13 amino acids. CDR3 residues: CASSFGAKNIQYF. The CDR3 DNA follows: TGTGCCAGCAGCTTTGGGGCCAAAAACATTCAGTACTTC.

The chain uses TRBV28 and TRBJ2-3, with 7 bases identical to TRBD1. The V and J ends lost 1 base and 5 bases, in that order; junction bases with no gene match: 9. The CDR3 runs to 16 residues. Germline V CDR1 and CDR2: MDHEN, SYDVKM. Here the CDR3 DNA reads TGTGCCAGCAGTTTATCCATGACAGGGAATGAAGATACGCAGTATTTT. Its translation is CASSLSMTGNEDTQYF.

The chain uses TRBV7-6 and TRBJ2-5, with D hard to call. V dropped 5 bases and J dropped 4 bases, with 14 bases sitting between them. Germline V gene lookup returns CDR1 SGHVS and CDR2 FNYEAQ. The CDR3 sequence is 14 residues long. The CDR3 sequence: CASSTPPTRETQYF. Written as DNA, the CDR3 is TGTGCCAGCAGCACCCCCCCCACCCGAGAGACCCAGTACTTC.

The chain has TRBV21-1 and TRBJ1-4. TRBV21-1 is reported as a pseudogene. The CDR3 covers 14 residues. The CDR3 nucleotides read TGTGCCAGCAGCAAAGGAGGCGGAGAAGAAAAACTGTTTTTT. Encoded protein: CASSKGGGEEKLFF.

V gene TRBV5-6 combines with J gene TRBJ2-5; 8 nucleotides agree with TRBD1. This CDR3 contains 14 residues. CDR1 is SGHDT, CDR2 YYEEEE, per germline. The V gene end was trimmed by 4 bases and the J gene end by 3 bases; junction bases not matched to a gene: 5. The CDR3 reads CASSLPGQEETQYF. CDR3 coding DNA: TGTGCCAGCAGCCTGCCGGGACAGGAAGAGACCCAGTACTTC. The full variable domain, with the rest looked up from reference TRBV5-6 and TRBJ2-5, is DAGVTQSPTHLIKTRGQQVTLRCSPKSGHDTVSWYQQALGQGPQFIFQYYEEEERQRGNFPDRFSGHQFPNYSSELNVNALLLGDSALYLCASSLPGQEETQYFGPGTRLLVL.

This clonotype was observed a single time. The chain couples TRBV3-1 to TRBJ2-5, with a possible D match to TRBD2 (6 bases). This CDR3 spans 14 amino acids. The germline gives CDR1 LGHDT, CDR2 YNNKEL (reference sequence). V lost 0 bases and J 5 bases, leaving 10 bases between the germline ends. The DNA of the CDR3 is TGTGCCAGCAGCCAAGATGGACGGGAGGAGACCCAGTACTTC. This sequence encodes CASSQDGREETQYF.

This clonotype was detected only once. V and J are TRBV4-1 and TRBJ2-7; no definite D call. Germline V gene sequence: CDR1 MGHRA, CDR2 YSYEKL. CDR3 length: 16 residues. Between the trimmed V and J ends, which lost 5 bases and 5 bases, there was a span of 22 bases. CDR3 loop: CASSSLLIGTSDEQYF. In DNA, the CDR3 is TGCGCCAGCAGCAGTCTCCTAATAGGCACTTCCGACGAGCAGTACTTC.

This clonotype is a singleton in its sample. The rearrangement joins TRBV4-1 to TRBJ2-3; TRBD1 might be the D (6 bases). The germline V gene encodes CDR1 MGHRA and CDR2 YSYEKL. V shed 5 bases and J shed 6 bases, with 18 bases lying between them. The length of the CDR3 is 15 residues. DNA for the CDR3: TGCGCCAGCAGCAAACAGGGTGACTCGGGGGATACGCAGTATTTT. Translation gives CASSKQGDSGDTQYF.

This chain joins TRBV2 and TRBJ1-4, with D possibly matching TRBD1 (6 bases). CDR3 length: 15 residues. Germline loops: CDR1 SNHLY, CDR2 FYNNEI. Between the trimmed V and J ends, which lost 4 bases and 4 bases, there was a span of 13 bases. CDR3 in amino acids: CASSVLGASNEKLFF. CDR3 nucleotides: TGTGCCAGCAGTGTTCTGGGGGCCAGTAATGAAAAACTGTTTTTT. The full variable domain, completed using reference TRBV2 and TRBJ1-4, is EPEVTQTPSHQVTQMGQEVILRCVPISNHLYFYWYRQILGQKVEFLVSFYNNEISEKSEIFDDQFSVERPDGSNFTLKIRSTKLEDSAMYFCASSVLGASNEKLFFGSGTQLSVL.

The genes are TRBV28 and TRBJ2-3; 9 bases fit TRBD2. V was pared by 5 bases and J by 5 bases, with 8 bases of the junction left unmatched. Germline-derived CDR1 and CDR2 are MDHEN and SYDVKM. The CDR3 spans 15 residues. CDR3 bases: TGTGCCAGCAGTCGACTAGCGGAAGGGAAAGATACGCAGTATTTT. It translates to CASSRLAEGKDTQYF.

The rearrangement joins TRBV29-1 to TRBJ1-2; D may be TRBD1 (6 bases). CDR1 and CDR2 (germline): SQVTM, ANQGSEA. The CDR3 loop spans 13 amino acids. Trimming stripped 7 bases from V and 8 bases from J, with 20 bases between. In DNA form, the CDR3 reads TGCAGCGCGTGGGACATCCCCCTGGGGGGCTACACCTTC. Translated: CSAWDIPLGGYTF.

The chain couples TRBV7-2 to TRBJ2-1; 8 positions match TRBD1. This CDR3 spans 15 amino acids. J was trimmed by 4 bases and V by 2 bases; bases with no gene match: 4. Germline CDR1 and CDR2: SGHTA and FQGNSA. DNA for the CDR3: TGTGCCAGCAGCTTACAGGGGGCGGGTTACAATGAGCAGTTCTTC. Its translation is CASSLQGAGYNEQFF.

The chain carries TRBV7-2 and TRBJ2-3; D not resolved. This CDR3 contains 14 residues. Germline V lookup: CDR1 SGHTA, CDR2 FQGNSA. Trimming removed 4 bases from V and 0 bases from J, with 8 bases in between. The CDR3 DNA sequence: TGTGCCAGCAGCTCTTTGGGTAGCACAGATACGCAGTATTTT. Encoded protein: CASSSLGSTDTQYF.

The J gene is TRBJ2-7, the V gene TRBV9; D gene ambiguous. The CDR3 totals 16 residues. Trimming took off 7 bases at V and 5 bases at J, with 25 bases between the two ends. Germline V gives CDR1 SGDLS, CDR2 YYNGEE. CDR3 nucleotides: TGTGCCAGCGGGTCCCCTGACGGGTGGGGATTAGACGAGCAGTACTTC. Translation gives CASGSPDGWGLDEQYF. The whole variable domain, remainder taken from reference TRBV9 and TRBJ2-7, is DSGVTQTPKHLITATGQRVTLRCSPRSGDLSVYWYQQSLDQGLQFLIQYYNGEERAKGNILERFSAQQFPDLHSELNLSSLELGDSALYFCASGSPDGWGLDEQYFGPGTRLTVT.

The chain recombines TRBV4-1 with TRBJ2-7, with D perhaps matching TRBD1 or TRBD2 (6 bases each). CDR3 length equals 14 residues. V lost 0 bases and J lost 6, with 12 bases in between. Germline loops: CDR1 MGHRA, CDR2 YSYEKL. The CDR3 bases are TGCGCCAGCAGCCAAGATTTTGGGGGGCTCGAGCAGTACTTC. Its translation: CASSQDFGGLEQYF.

The V and J genes are TRBV18 and TRBJ2-1; D gene ambiguous. The CDR3 length is 16 residues. Per germline, CDR1 KGHSH and CDR2 LQKENI. The V and J ends lost 2 bases and 0 bases respectively, with 11 bases between them. The CDR3 DNA sequence: TGTGCCAGCTCACCATGGTACGGAAACTCCTACAATGAGCAGTTCTTC. The encoded protein is CASSPWYGNSYNEQFF.

The chain carries TRBV20-1 and TRBJ2-7; possibly TRBD2 for D (7 bases). The germline CDR1 and CDR2 sequences are DFQATT and SNEGSKA (reference sequence). CDR3 length equals 14 residues. Between the trimmed V and J ends, which lost 4 bases and 7 bases, there was a span of 20 bases. The CDR3 nucleotides read TGCAGTGCTACGACGGGGGGCACCCTTGTGGAGCAGTACTTC. Translating gives CSATTGGTLVEQYF.

This chain joins TRBV28 and TRBJ2-7; 7 bases are shared with TRBD2. The J segment lost 5 bases and the V segment lost 6 bases, leaving 13 bases of the junction unmatched. Germline values: CDR1 MDHEN, CDR2 SYDVKM. The CDR3 loop spans 15 amino acids. The CDR3 is CASSLGSTSVDEQYF. For the CDR3, the DNA is TGTGCCAGCAGCCTCGGTAGTACTAGCGTCGACGAGCAGTACTTC.

This clonotype was seen a handful of times. The chain recombines TRBV11-2 with TRBJ2-7; 11 nucleotides line up with TRBD2. V gave up 8 bases and J gave up 5 bases; unmatched junction bases: 8. The CDR3 is made up of 14 amino acids. Germline CDR1 and CDR2: SGHAT and FQNNGV. CDR3 sequence (DNA): TGTGCCAGCGGGACTAGCGGCTTGAACCACGAGCAGTACTTC. Amino acids: CASGTSGLNHEQYF.

This chain connects TRBV9 to TRBJ2-5; 7 nucleotides align to TRBD2. The germline V gene has CDR1 SGDLS and CDR2 YYNGEE. The ends lost 0 bases at V and 5 bases at J; junction bases unmatched: 10. The CDR3 extends over 16 amino acids. CDR3 residues: CASSVAHSGETETQYF. CDR3 DNA: TGTGCCAGCAGCGTAGCGCACAGCGGGGAAACGGAGACCCAGTACTTC.

This clonotype showed up just once. The CDR3 loop reads CASSLDPDRTYEQYF. The CDR3 DNA reads TGTGCCAGCAGCTTGGATCCGGACAGAACCTACGAGCAGTACTTC. The chain combines TRBV7-6 with TRBJ2-7; D perhaps matches TRBD1 (6 bases). Per the germline V gene, CDR1 is SGHVS and CDR2 is FNYEAQ. The CDR3 has 15 amino acids. V lost 3 bases, J lost 2 bases, and 14 bases lay in between.

The rearrangement uses TRBV5-8 and TRBJ2-3; D uncertain. CDR1 SGHTS and CDR2 YDEGEE come from the germline V gene. The CDR3 sequence is 14 residues long. V lost 2 bases and J lost 1, with 8 bases in between. The CDR3: CASSFFGRTDTQYF. DNA of the CDR3: TGTGCCAGCAGCTTCTTCGGCCGCACAGATACGCAGTATTTT.

The CDR3 DNA follows: TGTGCCAGCAGTCAACACGGGAGGCCCCAAGAGACCCAGTACTTC. The encoded protein is CASSQHGRPQETQYF. This sequence joins TRBV2 and TRBJ2-5; 7 bases are shared with TRBD2. In germline, CDR1 is SNHLY, CDR2 FYNNEI. This CDR3 contains 15 residues. The trim removed 5 bases at V and 1 base at J, leaving 7 bases unmatched.

V gene TRBV2 combines with J gene TRBJ2-5; D might be TRBD1 or TRBD2, each matching 6 bases. The CDR3 covers 15 residues. Germline assignment: CDR1 SNHLY and CDR2 FYNNEI. V lost 4 bases to trimming and J lost 2 bases, with 14 bases between them. The CDR3: CASSVGRGGQETQYF. The CDR3, as DNA: TGTGCCAGCAGTGTGGGCAGGGGAGGACAAGAGACCCAGTACTTC.

The chain couples TRBV28 to TRBJ1-1, with TRBD1 identical over 11 bases. The trim removed 6 bases at V and 3 bases at J, leaving 6 bases unmatched. The CDR3 extends over 15 amino acids. From germline, CDR1 is MDHEN and CDR2 SYDVKM. The CDR3 here is CASRRGTGGYTEAFF. The CDR3 coding sequence is TGTGCCAGCAGGAGGGGGACAGGGGGATACACTGAAGCTTTCTTT.